Below are 32 T cell receptor beta chains sequenced from a single sample in a study. Each CDR3 protein gets one entry after TCRdb re-called the 5' RACE reads with MiXCR. Of approximately 57,000 distinct CDR3 sequences detected, roughly 20% appear once; the ten largest clones hold 3% to 4%. Cells sorted as Tregs were CD4+, CD25+ and CD127-/low. The sequencing sample was made of tumor-infiltrating Tregs sorted from the breast tumor. The receptors here all came from a female donor with breast cancer.

This clonotype was seen repeatedly, ten times or more. The chain carries TRBV20-1 and TRBJ1-1, with a possible D match to TRBD1 (5 bases). Trimming removed 0 bases from V and 1 base from J, with 15 bases in between. Germline V lookup: CDR1 DFQATT, CDR2 SNEGSKA (reference sequence). This CDR3 comprises 16 residues. The CDR3 DNA sequence: TGCAGTGCTAGAGATGAGCTGGGGCAAAGGAACACTGAAGCTTTCTTT. This sequence encodes CSARDELGQRNTEAFF.

This clonotype was seen a handful of times. The chain couples TRBV6-5 to TRBJ1-1, with D perhaps matching TRBD1 (5 bases). With 11 bases removed from V and 3 bases from J, the gap between germline ends came to 13 bases. Germline CDR1 reads MNHEY; CDR2 reads SVGAGI. The CDR3 has 12 amino acids. Here the CDR3 DNA reads TGTGCCGTTGGCGAGGGGTACACTGAAGCTTTCTTT. Amino acids: CAVGEGYTEAFF.

This clonotype was seen more than once but under ten times. J is TRBJ2-7 and V is TRBV10-2; tentative D call: TRBD2 (6 bases). This CDR3 is built from 12 residues. V lost 9 bases, J lost 3 bases, and 12 bases lay in between. CDR1 is WSHSY, CDR2 SAAADI, per germline. CDR3 amino acids: CASRDFYYEQYF. The CDR3 nucleotides are TGCGCCAGTCGGGACTTCTACTACGAGCAGTACTTC.

The chain recombines TRBV4-1 with TRBJ2-3, with D unclear. Germline loops: CDR1 MGHRA, CDR2 YSYEKL. CDR3 size: 14 residues. V was cut by 1 base and J by 8 bases, with 13 bases left in between. Here the CDR3 DNA reads TGCGCCAGCAGCCAAGTAGGAGTCGGTCTTACGCAGTATTTT. Its protein product is CASSQVGVGLTQYF.

The chain combines TRBV7-2 with TRBJ1-2; no clear D. CDR1 and CDR2 (germline): SGHTA, FQGNSA. This CDR3 has 12 residues. V lost 4 bases to trimming and J lost 5 bases, with 8 bases between them. The CDR3 bases are TGTGCCAGCAGCTCCAGTACTTATGGCTACACCTTC. This gives the protein CASSSSTYGYTF.

This clonotype has only one observation. This clone may be a read error of a much larger clone one base away. This rearrangement joins TRBV7-8 to TRBJ2-5; D ambiguous. This CDR3 contains 14 residues. V was trimmed by 7 bases and J by 5 bases, leaving 17 bases between them. Germline V CDR1 and CDR2: SGHVS, FQNEAQ. CDR3 residues: CASTPLAVLETQYF. CDR3 bases: TGTGCCAGCACGCCACTTGCGGTCCTGGAGACCCAGTACTTC.

This clonotype was counted at least ten times. The chain employs TRBV5-1 and TRBJ1-1; D is unclear. Looked up from germline, CDR1 is SGHRS and CDR2 is YFSETQ. Trimming stripped 1 base from V and 2 bases from J, with 9 bases between. This CDR3 comprises 14 residues. CDR3 loop: CASSLTSQNTEAFF. The CDR3 DNA sequence: TGCGCCAGCAGCTTGACCTCCCAAAACACTGAAGCTTTCTTT. The complete variable domain, with remaining parts taken from reference TRBV5-1 and TRBJ1-1, reads KAGVTQTPRYLIKTRGQQVTLSCSPISGHRSVSWYQQTPGQGLQFLFEYFSETQRNKGNFPGRFSGRQFSNSRSEMNVSTLELGDSALYLCASSLTSQNTEAFFGQGTRLTVV.

In this sample, this clonotype turned up a few times. This rearrangement joins TRBV4-1 to TRBJ2-3, with no clear D. Germline CDR1 and CDR2: MGHRA and YSYEKL. The CDR3 covers 15 residues. V lost 4 bases to trimming and J lost 3 bases, with 14 bases between them. The CDR3 sequence is CASSLRNTQTDTQYF. The DNA of the CDR3 is TGCGCCAGCAGCCTCCGGAACACGCAAACAGATACGCAGTATTTT.

This clonotype has a handful of counts. The V call is TRBV6-1, the J call TRBJ1-1; no definite D call. Germline CDR1 reads MNHNS; CDR2 reads SASEGT. The V end lost 1 base, the J end lost 10 bases, and 10 bases lay between the germline ends. This CDR3 has 12 residues. The CDR3 sequence is CASSEGRRRAFF. In DNA, the CDR3 is TGTGCCAGCAGTGAAGGGCGGCGGCGAGCTTTCTTT.

This chain joins TRBV6-2 or TRBV6-3 and TRBJ1-1; D unresolved. Germline assignment: CDR1 MNHEY and CDR2 SVGEGT. The CDR3 loop spans 17 amino acids. V was shortened by 6 bases and J by 5 bases, with 25 bases between the two germline ends. The CDR3 reads CASRRPGYEFLGTEAFF. CDR3 bases: TGTGCCAGCAGAAGGCCGGGATACGAGTTTTTAGGGACTGAAGCTTTCTTT.

The CDR3 reads CASNPGQTGVRGNQSQHF. The CDR3 DNA reads as TGTGCCAGCAATCCCGGACAGACAGGGGTGCGAGGCAACCAGTCCCAGCATTTT. The chain joins TRBV2 to TRBJ1-5, with 8 nucleotides matching TRBD1. CDR1 is SNHLY, CDR2 FYNNEI, per germline. V was pared by 7 bases and J by 11 bases, with 25 bases of the junction left unmatched. The CDR3 contains 18 residues. Combining the CDR3 with reference TRBV2 and TRBJ1-5 gives the whole variable domain EPEVTQTPSHQVTQMGQEVILRCVPISNHLYFYWYRQILGQKVEFLVSFYNNEISEKSEIFDDQFSVERPDGSNFTLKIRSTKLEDSAMYFCASNPGQTGVRGNQSQHFGDGTRLSIL.

This clonotype appeared a few times. The rearrangement uses TRBV10-3 and TRBJ1-2; D might be TRBD1 (5 bases). The CDR3 is made up of 17 amino acids. V lost 0 bases, J lost 0 bases, and 14 bases lay in between. Germline V gives CDR1 ENHRY, CDR2 SYGVKD. CDR3 residues: CAISESRQGKTNYGYTF. CDR3 nucleotides: TGTGCCATCAGTGAGTCGAGGCAGGGAAAAACTAACTATGGCTACACCTTC.

This clonotype has more than one count but fewer than ten. The DNA of the CDR3 is TGCAGCGCTCGGGACTCCGTTGAAAAACTGTTTTTT. Its protein is CSARDSVEKLFF. This chain connects TRBV29-1 to TRBJ1-4; TRBD1 might be the D (5 bases). The germline V gene encodes CDR1 SQVTM and CDR2 ANQGSEA. The V end was cut by 7 bases, the J end by 7 bases, with 13 bases between. The CDR3 has 12 residues.

This rearrangement joins TRBV18 to TRBJ2-5, with 7 bases matching TRBD2. The trim removed 2 bases at V and 4 bases at J, leaving 7 bases unmatched. Germline-derived CDR1 and CDR2 are KGHSH and LQKENI. This CDR3 region has 15 residues. CDR3 sequence: CASSPGGGRRETQYF. DNA for the CDR3: TGTGCCAGCTCACCAGGTGGCGGGAGAAGAGAGACCCAGTACTTC.

About this clonotype: Just one base apart from a much larger clone, this may be a read error. The chain uses TRBV4-1 and TRBJ2-1, with 15 bases fitting TRBD2. The CDR3 runs to 18 residues. CDR1 MGHRA and CDR2 YSYEKL come from the germline V gene. The CDR3 DNA reads as TGCGCCAGCAGCCACCTGGACATGGGACTAGCGGGAGGAAGGGAGCAGATCTTC. Protein sequence: CASSHLDMGLAGGREQIF.

This clonotype was seen only a few times. This chain connects TRBV2 to TRBJ1-6; D call uncertain. The V gene's germline CDR1 is SNHLY and CDR2 FYNNEI. Between the trimmed V and J ends, which lost 2 bases and 0 bases, there was a span of 5 bases. This CDR3 is built from 15 residues. CDR3 DNA: TGTGCCAGCAGTGAAAGGAGCTCCTATAATTCACCCCTCCACTTT. Translating it yields CASSERSSYNSPLHF.

V gene TRBV6-4 combines with J gene TRBJ2-1; TRBD2 matches at 7 bases. The germline V gene has CDR1 MRHNA and CDR2 SNTAGT. The CDR3 is made up of 14 amino acids. Trimming removed 5 bases from V and 6 bases from J; junction bases left unmatched: 7. The CDR3 protein is CASSPRRESNEQFF. DNA of the CDR3: TGTGCCAGCAGTCCTCGGCGGGAGTCCAATGAGCAGTTCTTC.

The J gene is TRBJ2-1, the V gene TRBV5-1; 8 bases are a match to TRBD2. Germline V gene lookup returns CDR1 SGHRS and CDR2 YFSETQ. The V segment lost 5 bases and the J segment 0 bases; nucleotides outside the gene matches: 4. The CDR3 consists of 15 residues. CDR3 nucleotides: TGCGCCAGCAGAGCGGGGGACCTCTCCTACAATGAGCAGTTCTTC. Its translation: CASRAGDLSYNEQFF.

This clonotype was picked up a small number of times. The chain combines TRBV6-6 with TRBJ1-2, with D possibly being TRBD1 (5 bases). Germline V gene data show CDR1 as MNHNY and CDR2 as SVGAGI (reference sequence). V was shortened by 6 bases and J by 4 bases, with 15 bases between the two germline ends. This CDR3 spans 14 amino acids. CDR3 sequence reads: CASSPDWGGYGYTF. Here the CDR3 DNA reads TGTGCCAGCAGCCCAGATTGGGGGGGCTATGGCTACACCTTC.

Regarding this clonotype: Since a much larger clone is just one base distant, this may be a read error. The CDR3 nucleotides are TGCGCCAGCAGTCAGGATAAGGGGCCTGGAAACACCATATATTTT. Its translation is CASSQDKGPGNTIYF. J is TRBJ1-3 and V is TRBV4-3; possibly TRBD1 for D (5 bases). In germline, CDR1 is LGHNA, CDR2 YSLEER. V was trimmed by 6 bases and J by 2 bases, leaving 14 bases between them. The length of the CDR3 is 15 residues.

This clonotype has a handful of counts. The rearrangement links TRBV5-6 to TRBJ2-7; a weak D match, TRBD1 (6 bases). The germline V gene encodes CDR1 SGHDT and CDR2 YYEEEE. V was pared by 0 bases and J by 1 base, with 8 bases between. CDR3 length: 14 amino acids. The CDR3 sequence: CASSLGTVSYEQYF. DNA of the CDR3: TGTGCCAGCAGCTTGGGGACAGTATCCTACGAGCAGTACTTC.

This clonotype was picked up one time. At one boundary the junction diverges from the germline segment, which might be a read error. The genes are TRBV5-4 and TRBJ2-2, with 7 bases matching TRBD2. The V gene's germline CDR1 is SGHNT and CDR2 YYREEE (reference sequence). This CDR3 is built from 14 residues. The CDR3 DNA sequence: TGTGCCAGCAGCTTTGGGACTACCACCAGGGAGCTGTTTTTC. Protein sequence: CASSFGTTTRELFF.

The V and J genes are TRBV18 and TRBJ2-1; 8 positions match TRBD1. The CDR3 runs to 16 residues. V trimming: 3 bases; J trimming: 8 bases; junction bases outside the gene matches: 12. Per germline, CDR1 KGHSH and CDR2 LQKENI. The CDR3 bases are TGTGCCAGCTCACCCCTGGGCAGGGGGCTGAGGGATGAGCAGTTCTTC. Translating it yields CASSPLGRGLRDEQFF.

About this clonotype itself: At one of its ends the junction is not consistent with the germline gene, which may arise from a read error. The V and J genes are TRBV7-9 and TRBJ2-2; 9 nucleotides line up with TRBD2. The germline gives CDR1 SEHNR, CDR2 FQNEAQ (reference sequence). CDR3 length: 16 residues. CDR3 loop: CASSLGAGGDTGELFF. The CDR3 bases are TGTGCCAGCAGTTTAGGAGCGGGAGGAGACACCGGGGAGCTGTTTTTT.

The chain employs TRBV7-9 and TRBJ1-3; D gene unclear. V gave up 1 base and J gave up 1 base, with 11 bases separating them. This CDR3 is built from 16 residues. CDR1 SEHNR and CDR2 FQNEAQ come from the germline V gene (reference sequence). The CDR3 spells CASSLGGGGSGNTIYF. For the CDR3, the DNA is TGTGCCAGCAGCTTAGGCGGAGGAGGGTCTGGAAACACCATATATTTT.

V gene TRBV10-3 combines with J gene TRBJ2-7; TRBD1 matches at 8 bases. The CDR3 sequence is 15 residues long. J lost 2 bases, V lost 2 bases, and 5 bases had no gene match. The V gene's germline CDR1 is ENHRY and CDR2 SYGVKD. In DNA, the CDR3 is TGTGCCATCAGTGAGGTGCGGACAGGGACCTACGAGCAGTACTTC. Translation gives CAISEVRTGTYEQYF.

This clonotype was seen repeatedly, ten times or more. CDR3 sequence (DNA): TGTGCCATCAGTCCGGGACAGGGAGCTACCTACGAGCAGTACTTC. Amino acids: CAISPGQGATYEQYF. This rearrangement joins TRBV10-3 to TRBJ2-7; TRBD1 agrees at 9 bases. Germline V gene sequence: CDR1 ENHRY, CDR2 SYGVKD. This CDR3 spans 15 amino acids. With V trimmed by 5 bases and J by 2 bases, 7 bases remained unmatched.

As to this clonotype: The junction differs from germline at one of its ends, possibly a read error. The V and J genes are TRBV7-7 and TRBJ2-1; 7 nucleotides line up with TRBD2. Germline lookup yields CDR1 SSHAT and CDR2 FNYEAQ (reference sequence). The length of the CDR3 is 15 residues. CDR3 sequence (DNA): TGTGCTAGCAGTCCCGCCGGGACTACTACCAATGAGCAGTTCTTC. It translates to CASSPAGTTTNEQFF.

This rearrangement joins TRBV20-1 to TRBJ2-2, with D perhaps TRBD2 (5 bases). CDR1 is DFQATT, CDR2 SNEGSKA, per germline (reference sequence). Trimming stripped 6 bases from V and 3 bases from J, with 17 bases between. This CDR3 is 15 amino acids long. In nucleotides, the CDR3 is TGCAGTGCCCGTCTCAGGACCGGGGACACCGGGGAGCTGTTTTTT. Translated: CSARLRTGDTGELFF.

The CDR3 sequence: CASSSGTPSYNEQFF. CDR3 sequence (DNA): TGCGCCAGCAGCAGTGGGACCCCCTCCTACAATGAGCAGTTCTTC. The chain recombines TRBV5-1 with TRBJ2-1, with D perhaps being TRBD1 or TRBD2 (5 bases each). The germline V and J ends were trimmed by 4 bases and 0 bases, with 11 bases remaining between them. There are 15 residues in the CDR3. Germline CDR1 is SGHRS and CDR2 is YFSETQ. The whole variable domain, filled in from reference TRBV5-1 and TRBJ2-1, reads KAGVTQTPRYLIKTRGQQVTLSCSPISGHRSVSWYQQTPGQGLQFLFEYFSETQRNKGNFPGRFSGRQFSNSRSEMNVSTLELGDSALYLCASSSGTPSYNEQFFGPGTRLTVL.

This clonotype came up a few times. DNA of the CDR3: TGCAGCGTCCTGCTAGCGGGAGGTGTGGATGAGCAGTTCTTC. It is translated as CSVLLAGGVDEQFF. The rearrangement uses TRBV29-1 and TRBJ2-1; 11 nucleotides line up with TRBD2. Germline CDR1 and CDR2: SQVTM and ANQGSEA. The CDR3 spans 14 residues. Losses at the gene ends were 6 bases for V and 8 bases for J; bases not matched to a gene: 9.

Concerning this clonotype itself: An end of the junction does not agree with germline; a read error may underlie this. The chain combines TRBV3-1 with TRBJ1-1, with D possibly being TRBD1 (5 bases). Germline loops: CDR1 LGHDT, CDR2 YNNKEL (reference sequence). The CDR3 length is 13 residues. CDR3 DNA: TGTGCCAGCAGCCTCCAGGGACGACCTGAAGCTTCCTTT. Encoded protein: CASSLQGRPEASF.